This T cell receptor (beta chain) was documented in a study of blood T cell repertoires in COVID-19. In the study's own analysis: Reference gene primer amplification gave estimated nucleated cell counts. The method was immunoSEQ multiplex PCR; TCRdb's version includes in-frame clones alone and lacks a portion of them. V, J and clone size were drawn from that table, and D and trimming were deduced from the DNA. The profile shows about 300,000 clones, under 90% of them singletons. Recovered status applied to Cohort 3 donors who had two consecutive negative PCRs. It also applied to those with clearance or with symptom resolution. The sequence was collected from a man aged 60 to 69 who had recovered from COVID-19. The sequencing input was PBMCs or T cells enriched from blood (not recorded which).

The CDR3 DNA reads TGTGCCAGCAGTTTACCCCAGGACAGCGATAACTATGGCTACACCTTC. Amino acid sequence: CASSLPQDSDNYGYTF. V usage is TRBV28 and J usage is TRBJ1-2, with D maybe TRBD1 (6 bases). The V gene's germline CDR1 is MDHEN and CDR2 SYDVKM. The V and J ends lost 2 bases and 1 base respectively, with 14 bases between them. The CDR3 length is 16 residues.